One and the same sample provided the 7 T cell receptor beta chains below, sequenced in a study of blood T cell repertoires in COVID-19. Sequenced by immunoSEQ multiplex PCR; TCRdb stores in-frame clones only, minus some. The sample contains 100,000 to 150,000 clones, about 86% of which appear only once. Sequenced: peripheral blood. Every receptor here comes from a woman aged 45 to 65 with acute or convalescent COVID-19.

The chain couples TRBV12-3 or TRBV12-4 to TRBJ1-1; the D gene is possibly TRBD1 (5 bases). Trimming cost V 3 bases and J 10 bases, with 12 bases left between them. This CDR3 comprises 12 residues. The CDR3 here is CASSFTGVAAFF. For the CDR3, the DNA is TGTGCCAGCAGTTTCACAGGAGTGGCAGCTTTCTTT.

Only a few counts were recorded for this clone. CDR3 nucleotides: TGTGCCAGCAGAGCTATCCGGACAGGGTTCAACACCATATATTTT. Its translation is CASRAIRTGFNTIYF. V usage is TRBV6-5 and J usage is TRBJ1-3; TRBD1 agrees at 8 bases. The CDR3 runs 15 residues. CDR1 and CDR2 from the germline V gene are MNHEY and SVGAGI. With 6 bases clipped from V and 7 bases from J, the junction kept 11 bases outside the gene matches.

This chain joins TRBV19 and TRBJ2-7; D is perhaps TRBD2 (6 bases). The CDR3 is 15 residues long. Looked up from germline, CDR1 is LNHDA and CDR2 is SQIVND (reference sequence). V lost 1 base and J 3 bases, leaving 13 bases between the germline ends. The CDR3 region is CASSIGGGILYEQYF. CDR3 DNA sequence: TGTGCCAGTAGTATAGGTGGGGGGATCCTCTACGAGCAGTACTTC.

In nucleotides, the CDR3 is TGTGCCAGCAGTGGCCCAGGTAGGCGAGCCAAAAACATTCAGTACTTC. Protein sequence: CASSGPGRRAKNIQYF. V usage is TRBV28 and J usage is TRBJ2-4; D remains unclear. Deletions cut 5 bases from V and 0 bases from J, with 14 bases between. The CDR3 loop spans 16 amino acids. Germline CDR1 reads MDHEN; CDR2 reads SYDVKM.

The CDR3 DNA follows: TGTGCCAGCAGAGCGGATGCCTACGAGCAGTACTTC. Translated, it gives CASRADAYEQYF. The J gene is TRBJ2-7, the V gene TRBV28; tentative D call: TRBD2 (5 bases). V was clipped by 6 bases and J by 2 bases, with 8 bases between them. Per the germline V gene, CDR1 is MDHEN and CDR2 is SYDVKM. This CDR3 has 12 residues. The complete variable domain, with remaining parts taken from reference TRBV28 and TRBJ2-7, reads DVKVTQSSRYLVKRTGEKVFLECVQDMDHENMFWYRQDPGLGLRLIYFSYDVKMKEKGDIPEGYSVSREKKERFSLILESASTNQTSMYLCASRADAYEQYFGPGTRLTVT.

The chain combines TRBV5-1 with TRBJ1-2, with D perhaps matching TRBD1 (5 bases). The germline V gene encodes CDR1 SGHRS and CDR2 YFSETQ. V lost 0 bases and J lost 4, with 10 bases in between. The CDR3 runs 14 residues. In DNA, the CDR3 is TGCGCCAGCAGCTTGGAGCAGGGCTTCTATGGCTACACCTTC. As protein: CASSLEQGFYGYTF.

This chain uses TRBV2 with TRBJ1-2; 10 bases line up with TRBD1. The junction had 6 bases not matched to a gene; V was cut back by 7 bases and J by 7 bases. Looked up from germline, CDR1 is SNHLY and CDR2 is FYNNEI. This CDR3 contains 13 residues. CDR3 loop: CASIRDRGPGYTF. The CDR3 DNA follows: TGTGCCAGCATTAGGGACAGGGGTCCTGGCTACACCTTC.